Listed here is a single T cell receptor beta chain. These data come from a study of shared clonotypes between healthy human individuals. Assay execution took place at the deep level. Several immunoSEQ plates held equal portions of the genomic DNA taken from each subset. Approximately 30,000 T cell genomes, or roughly 320 ng DNA, went into unsorted PBMC replicate PCRs. Sequencing used immunoSEQ multiplex PCR; TCRdb keeps in-frame clones, though not all of them. The profile shows around 500,000 clones, approximately 80% of them singletons. Every donor was a Caucasian adult from Nashville, Tennessee. Germline V CDR1 and CDR2: SNHLY, FYNNEI. This CDR3 is 15 amino acids long. The V end lost 4 bases, the J end lost 2 bases, and 11 bases lay between the germline ends.

Sequenced: PBMCs. The sequence came from a woman in her 40s in good health. Some clones in this sample may be carry-over from other donors' samples. The chain carries TRBV2 and TRBJ2-2, with D possibly matching TRBD1 (5 bases). This CDR3 reads CASSATRGNTGELFF. As DNA, the CDR3 is TGTGCCAGCAGTGCTACAAGGGGCAACACCGGGGAGCTGTTTTTT.